Sequencing of this T cell receptor (beta chain) was carried out in a study of tumor-infiltrating lymphocytes in localized non-small cell lung cancer. In the study overall: Tumor tissue and non-adjacent uninvolved lung came from each patient.

Trimming shortened V by 6 bases and J by 7 bases, and 15 bases separated the two germline ends. Germline CDR1 reads SGHTA; CDR2 reads FQGNSA. The CDR3 contains 13 residues. Sequencing was performed with immunoSEQ multiplex PCR; in TCRdb, only in-frame clones are kept and a portion is missing. This table holds 9,300 or so clones, approximately 71% found once. This clonotype originated in a human donor with non-small cell lung cancer. The chain is built from TRBV7-2 and TRBJ1-1; TRBD1 is a possible D gene (6 bases). The sample comprised uninvolved lung tissue not adjacent to the tumor. The CDR3 spells CASREGGLNEAFF. The CDR3 nucleotides read TGTGCCAGCAGGGAGGGGGGTCTCAATGAAGCTTTCTTT.